This TCR beta chain came from a study of CD8 T cells in ankylosing spondylitis. The study's findings and limits: It was reported that disease-linked clones were significantly enriched in matched ankylosing spondylitis synovial fluid. Blood of patients with ankylosing spondylitis appeared to be characterized by a TCR beta motif of 8 or 9 highly homologous variants.

This clonotype was counted between two and nine times. Its antigen is undetermined. As the method for making TCR beta libraries, quantitative 5'-RACE with molecular barcodes was used. TCRdb reprocessed the 5' RACE reads via MiXCR and lists one record per CDR3 protein. The table has about 460,000 distinct CDR3 sequences, roughly 5.2% seen once. Sequenced input: blood, either unsorted or a sorted T cell fraction (not recorded which). The receptor was derived from a male donor with ankylosing spondylitis.

The CDR3, as DNA: TGTGCCAGCAGCTTAGCGGCACGGGGGGCATCCTACAATGAGCAGTTCTTC. It translates to CASSLAARGASYNEQFF. The chain couples TRBV7-8 to TRBJ2-1; a possible D gene is TRBD2 (7 bases). V was cut by 0 bases and J by 1 base, with 13 bases left in between. The CDR3 runs to 17 residues. In germline, CDR1 is SGHVS, CDR2 FQNEAQ.